The clone carrying this T cell receptor beta chain was recorded only once. Its cognate antigen is unknown. Some clones are missing from TCRdb's copy, which holds only in-frame ones; the method was immunoSEQ multiplex PCR. Among over 1.5 million clones, 95% to 99% were seen once, and the ten largest hold roughly 0.42%. This record belongs to a study of shared clonotypes between healthy human individuals. Whole-study context: Used for every donor were three CD4 naive, three CD4 memory, two CD8 naive and one CD8 memory plate.

General study results and limits: In general, naive subsets displayed greater estimated richness than memory subsets did.

Splitting of CD4+ cells produced CD45RA+ naive and CD45RA-negative memory subsets. This receptor was taken from a man aged 30 to 45 in good health. Material for sequencing was naive CD4+ T cells sorted from blood. Subset noted: CD45RA+ positively selected.

This CDR3 reads CASSEWTDQETQYF. In DNA, the CDR3 is TGTGCCAGCAGTGAATGGACGGACCAAGAGACCCAGTACTTC. V is TRBV2 and J is TRBJ2-5; D gene ambiguous. CDR1 and CDR2 from the germline V gene are SNHLY and FYNNEI. The length of the CDR3 is 14 residues. V lost 2 bases, J lost 0 bases, and 7 bases lay in between.